These 21 T cell receptor beta chains came from one sample sequenced in a study of T-cell memory formation after mild COVID-19. Using its own MiXCR run on the 5' RACE reads, TCRdb lists one record per CDR3 protein. The table shows 50,000 to 75,000 distinct CDR3 sequences, with about 10% occurring only once. The sequenced sample consisted of PBMCs or a T cell subset sorted from them (not recorded which). The receptors shown here come from a man aged 18 to 30 who had mild COVID-19 (a few samples of this study predate the infection). Cell type and time point are not known.

This chain uses TRBV24-1 with TRBJ1-1, with D unclear. Looked up from germline, CDR1 is KGHDR and CDR2 is SFDVKD. CDR3 length equals 13 residues. Trimming cost V 10 bases and J 4 bases, with 15 bases left between them. CDR3 sequence reads: CATFKGSGTEAFF. Written as DNA, the CDR3 is TGTGCCACTTTCAAGGGCTCAGGCACTGAAGCTTTCTTT.

A single count supports this clonotype. This chain connects TRBV20-1 to TRBJ2-3; no clear D gene. Germline values: CDR1 DFQATT, CDR2 SNEGSKA (reference sequence). V was shortened by 2 bases and J by 3 bases, with 15 bases between the two germline ends. The CDR3 is made up of 15 amino acids. CDR3 nucleotide sequence: TGCAGTGCTAGAATCCCCCTAGGCCCAACAGATACGCAGTATTTT. Residues: CSARIPLGPTDTQYF.

This clonotype appeared many times. The chain carries TRBV20-1 and TRBJ1-5; the D gene is possibly TRBD1 (5 bases). The germline V and J ends were trimmed by 6 bases and 0 bases, with 9 bases remaining between them. The CDR3 runs to 13 residues. Germline-derived CDR1 and CDR2 are DFQATT and SNEGSKA (reference sequence). The CDR3 nucleotides are TGCAGTGCGGAGACAGATAGCAATCAGCCCCAGCATTTT. Its protein is CSAETDSNQPQHF.

This clonotype was seen at least ten times. The V and J genes are TRBV7-3 and TRBJ2-1; 7 bases are a match to TRBD1. The CDR3 extends over 16 amino acids. The germline gives CDR1 SGHTA, CDR2 FQGTGA. The J segment lost 2 bases and the V segment lost 5 bases, leaving 9 bases of the junction unmatched. CDR3 in amino acids: CASSKNSGTAYNEQFF. The CDR3 DNA reads as TGTGCCAGCAGCAAGAACTCCGGGACAGCCTACAATGAGCAGTTCTTC.

This chain uses TRBV7-9 with TRBJ2-1; possibly TRBD1 for D (6 bases). Germline lookup yields CDR1 SEHNR and CDR2 FQNEAQ (reference sequence). Trimming pared 5 bases from V and 7 bases from J, leaving 9 bases between. The CDR3 spans 12 residues. CDR3 bases: TGTGCCAGCAGCCCGCAGGGGAATGAGCAGTTCTTC. Encoded protein: CASSPQGNEQFF.

The V gene is TRBV3-1, the J gene TRBJ2-1, with no clear D. Germline V gives CDR1 LGHDT, CDR2 YNNKEL (reference sequence). The CDR3 sequence is 14 residues long. Trimming shortened V by 4 bases and J by 8 bases, and 15 bases separated the two germline ends. CDR3 in amino acids: CASSLNARAHEQFF. CDR3 DNA: TGTGCCAGCAGCCTAAACGCGCGAGCCCATGAGCAGTTCTTC.

This chain joins TRBV24-1 and TRBJ1-5; 7 bases are a match to TRBD1. With 5 bases clipped from V and 2 bases from J, the junction kept 5 bases outside the gene matches. Germline V gene data show CDR1 as KGHDR and CDR2 as SFDVKD. The CDR3 runs 15 residues. CDR3 bases: TGTGCCACCAGTGGGACAGGCGTCGGCAATCAGCCCCAGCATTTT. Amino acids: CATSGTGVGNQPQHF.

This clonotype was seen at least ten times. The chain employs TRBV27 and TRBJ2-7; 8 nucleotides line up with TRBD1. Germline CDR1 is MNHEY and CDR2 is SMNVEV (reference sequence). CDR3 size: 16 residues. The V segment lost 5 bases and the J segment 7 bases; nucleotides outside the gene matches: 16. CDR3 residues: CASSPPWTGKVREQYF. CDR3 coding DNA: TGTGCCAGCAGTCCCCCCTGGACAGGGAAGGTGAGAGAGCAGTACTTC.

This clonotype has a handful of counts. The chain employs TRBV4-3 and TRBJ1-1; D gene uncertain. Germline loops: CDR1 LGHNA, CDR2 YSLEER. This CDR3 spans 13 amino acids. V shed 1 base and J shed 1 base, with 4 bases lying between them. The CDR3 DNA follows: TGCGCCAGCAGCCAAGCCGGGAACACTGAAGCTTTCTTT. It yields the protein CASSQAGNTEAFF.

This clonotype was detected ten times or more. The chain links TRBV5-5 to TRBJ2-7; 8 bases map to TRBD2. V trimming: 4 bases; J trimming: 2 bases; junction bases outside the gene matches: 11. Looked up from germline, CDR1 is SGHKS and CDR2 is YYEKEE (reference sequence). This CDR3 is 16 amino acids long. The CDR3 nucleotides read TGTGCCAGCAGCACCTCGGGGGGGAATCCGACCTACGAGCAGTACGTC. Protein product: CASSTSGGNPTYEQYV.

The chain couples TRBV18 to TRBJ1-1; D is unclear. With 6 bases removed from V and 2 bases from J, the gap between germline ends came to 10 bases. Looked up from germline, CDR1 is KGHSH and CDR2 is LQKENI. The CDR3 covers 13 residues. CDR3 loop: CASSPRHNTEAFF. CDR3 sequence (DNA): TGTGCCAGCTCCCCGCGACATAACACTGAAGCTTTCTTT.

The genes are TRBV6-5 and TRBJ1-1; a weak D match, TRBD1 (5 bases). The V gene lost 3 bases and the J gene lost 6 bases, with 17 bases spanning the gap. The CDR3 is 15 amino acids. Germline V gene sequence: CDR1 MNHEY, CDR2 SVGAGI. CDR3 sequence reads: CASSYNSVGGAEAFF. CDR3 coding DNA: TGTGCCAGCAGTTATAATAGTGTTGGGGGGGCTGAAGCTTTCTTT.

V gene TRBV12-3 or TRBV12-4 combines with J gene TRBJ1-5, with D perhaps TRBD1 (5 bases). V gave up 6 bases and J gave up 5 bases, with 14 bases separating them. The CDR3 length is 14 residues. The CDR3 loop reads CASRYDSGDQPQHF. The DNA for the CDR3 is TGTGCCAGCAGATACGACAGCGGAGATCAGCCCCAGCATTTT.

This clonotype was seen at least ten times. V and J are TRBV7-2 and TRBJ2-3; the D is unclear. The CDR3 covers 14 residues. Germline loops: CDR1 SGHTA, CDR2 FQGNSA. Trimming cost V 5 bases and J 5 bases, with 14 bases left between them. CDR3 protein: CASSGRAPEDTQYF. The CDR3 region has the DNA TGTGCCAGCAGCGGTCGGGCGCCCGAAGATACGCAGTATTTT.

The sample holds a few counts of this clonotype. This rearrangement joins TRBV7-2 to TRBJ2-7; D possibly uses TRBD1 or TRBD2 (5 bases each). Germline values: CDR1 SGHTA, CDR2 FQGNSA. Trimming took 2 bases from V and 6 from J, leaving 11 bases between them. CDR3 length equals 13 residues. The CDR3 DNA is TGTGCCAGCAGCTTACGTCGTGGGGGCGAGCAGTACGTC. It yields the protein CASSLRRGGEQYV.

The chain is built from TRBV20-1 and TRBJ2-7, with D perhaps given as TRBD1 or TRBD2 (5 bases each). This CDR3 has 12 residues. Germline V gene sequence: CDR1 DFQATT, CDR2 SNEGSKA (reference sequence). V gave up 1 base and J gave up 13 bases, with 17 bases separating them. CDR3: CSARGTGDGIYV. As DNA, the CDR3 is TGCAGTGCTAGAGGTACCGGGGACGGGATATACGTC.

The chain recombines TRBV2 with TRBJ1-1, with 8 positions matching TRBD1. After removal of 7 bases from V and 5 bases from J, the junction contained 9 bases not matched to a gene. This CDR3 spans 14 amino acids. Per the germline V gene, CDR1 is SNHLY and CDR2 is FYNNEI. CDR3 region: CASMPAGGWTEAFF. DNA of the CDR3: TGTGCCAGCATGCCCGCAGGGGGCTGGACTGAAGCTTTCTTT.

This clonotype was observed a few times. The CDR3 loop is CASSPGQSDTQYF. The CDR3 DNA is TGCGCCAGCAGCCCTGGACAGAGTGATACGCAGTATTTT. The V gene is TRBV4-3, the J gene TRBJ2-3, with D possibly being TRBD1 (6 bases). CDR3 length: 13 amino acids. Trimming removed 4 bases at V and 6 bases at J, with 11 bases between. Per the germline V gene, CDR1 is LGHNA and CDR2 is YSLEER.

This clonotype has only a few counts. The chain uses TRBV6-2 or TRBV6-3 and TRBJ2-1; D remains unclear. With 3 bases removed from V and 8 bases from J, the gap between germline ends came to 8 bases. The CDR3 length is 12 residues. Per germline, CDR1 MNHEY and CDR2 SVGEGT. CDR3 loop: CASSYGRDEQFF. The CDR3 DNA reads TGTGCCAGCAGTTATGGTAGAGATGAGCAGTTCTTC.

This clonotype was seen only a few times. The chain joins TRBV18 to TRBJ2-5, with D perhaps TRBD1 or TRBD2 (5 bases each). Per germline, CDR1 KGHSH and CDR2 LQKENI. The CDR3 totals 14 residues. V lost 4 bases and J 5 bases, leaving 14 bases between the germline ends. CDR3 protein: CASSRDGKRETQYF. The CDR3 nucleotides read TGTGCCAGCTCACGGGACGGAAAAAGGGAGACCCAGTACTTC.

V is TRBV6-5 and J is TRBJ2-3; maybe TRBD2 (6 bases). V lost 0 bases and J 4 bases, leaving 17 bases between the germline ends. Germline lookup yields CDR1 MNHEY and CDR2 SVGAGI. The CDR3 extends over 17 amino acids. The CDR3 sequence is CASSYSALRGGPDTQYF. The CDR3 bases are TGTGCCAGCAGTTACTCTGCTCTGCGGGGAGGTCCAGATACGCAGTATTTT.